This TCR beta chain was captured by sequencing in a study of cytomegalovirus exposure and HLA in healthy donors. Researchers ran the PCR with 60 Vbeta and 13 Jbeta primers. Per the original data handling: Counted up in a later analysis, unique TCR beta chains came to about 80 million, with around 12 million shared. The repertoire was sequenced with immunoSEQ multiplex PCR; TCRdb's copy has only in-frame clones and lacks some. The D gene and trimming were derived from the DNA, and the V and J assignments and clone size from that table. The table records some 130,000 clones, roughly 79% of them present only once. About this clone: What it recognizes is unknown.

The germline CDR1 and CDR2 sequences are SGHRS and YFSETQ. CDR3 length: 17 residues. The junction had 15 bases not matched to a gene; V was cut back by 4 bases and J by 10 bases. Study-level findings and limits: Analysis was carried out at a later point, and it linked a missense DCLRE1C variant to TCR beta V- and J-gene trimming. Most TCR beta V segments were productive about 90% or about 30% of the time in an earlier analysis. Roughly even sequencing depth across donors was the assumption behind the presence/absence analyses.

This receptor was identified in a man aged 18-30 years in good health and CMV-seronegative. The chain uses TRBV5-1 and TRBJ2-1; the match to TRBD2 covers 12 bases. The specimen sequenced was PBMCs. DNA for the CDR3: TGCGCCAGCAGCCCGGGTCGGTCTAGCGGGGGGGCCCGAGAGCAGTTCTTC. This codes for CASSPGRSSGGAREQFF.